This T cell receptor (beta chain) was recorded in a study of T cell repertoires in cytomegalovirus infection. For this clonotype: Its antigen is unidentified.

Per the germline V gene, CDR1 is KGHSH and CDR2 is LQKENI. The CDR3 is 14 residues long. V gave up 6 bases and J gave up 5 bases, with 14 bases separating them. One entry per CDR3 protein results from TCRdb running MiXCR on the reads. The repertoire holds around 540,000 distinct CDR3 sequences, with roughly a third as singletons. The V and J genes are TRBV18 and TRBJ1-5; D is ambiguous. This clonotype was sampled from a human donor in good health (CMV status not recorded). Some clones in this sample may be carry-over from other donors' samples. The sequences come from cultured PBMCs, collected from culture after CMV antigen stimulation. The CDR3 bases are TGTGCCAGCTCCCCGTTTGAAGGTTATCAGCCCCAGCATTTT. This translates into CASSPFEGYQPQHF.